The sequence of this T cell receptor (beta chain) was determined in a study of cytomegalovirus exposure and HLA in healthy donors (TCRdb year 2017). About the investigation overall: According to an earlier analysis of 587 of the donors, about 170 million T cells yielded approximately 120 million unique TCR beta sequences and about 300 Gb of sequence data. Genome-wide SNP genotypes for about 65% of the roughly 700 donors were used in a later genetic analysis, which treated that subset as a discovery cohort. Across about 370 genotyped donors of the cohort, an average of about 200,000 unique TCR beta nucleotide sequences per donor were sequenced, and roughly 17% of those sequences were non-productive. The study aimed to test whether cataloging public T cell receptors could reveal signatures of past pathogen exposure. Donor age, sex, ethnicity and CMV serostatus were compiled alongside the repertoire data. Roughly 5 DR-DQ haplotypes were handled as single units for association and clustering, since linkage in the cohort was strong. Class I and class II HLA loci were covered by the typing at four-digit resolution. Besides the first cohort of 666 subjects, a separate validation cohort made up of over a hundred different subjects was used. Every repertoire in the discovery cohort had been generated on one and the same sequencing platform. Approximately 300 gigabases of sequencing data and about 92 million unique TCR sequences made up an early release that covered nearly 650 HLA-typed donors. An earlier analysis of around 580 of the donors used high-throughput TCR beta sequencing to judge whether each TCR beta V gene segment behaved as functional or pseudogenic. In the later analysis, no new phenotypic data were used to find candidate immune exposures; instead, reliance was placed on TCR beta sequences and their occurrence across donors. The study profiled the T cell repertoires of 500 to 800 subjects by immunosequencing and related them to cytomegalovirus serostatus. Of the 398 genotyped donors, 70% to 90% were placed in the genetic ancestry cluster associated with self-reported Caucasian donors. A later analysis re-analyzed previously published TCR beta repertoires from 650 to 800 donors and added high-resolution HLA genotyping to study TCR occurrence patterns. The study combined high-throughput TCR immunosequencing, statistical association of individual TCRs with disease status, and machine learning to predict cytomegalovirus infection status. Typing coverage differed by locus: A, B, C, DRB1 and DQB1 were typed in about 620-630 donors, DQA1 in 522, DPA1 in approximately 600, and DPB1 in just under 490.

CDR1 is given as SGHTA and CDR2 as FQGNSA, both from the germline V gene. After removal of 3 bases from V and 2 bases from J, the junction retains 7 bases not matched to a gene. The CDR3 contains 16 residues, cysteine and phenylalanine counted. The CDR3 DNA has 48 bases and is translated from base 1. The cohort was made up of about 610 healthy bone marrow donors. At the time of sampling, every cohort member was nominally healthy, though immune exposures that went unrecorded were likely present. The donor tested CMV seropositive, placing the donor among the 250 to 300 seropositive members of the cohort. Every donor gave a peripheral blood sample, and the peripheral blood mononuclear cells from that sample were used for TCR beta sequencing. The Qiagen DNeasy Blood Extraction Kit was used to extract genomic DNA from the blood cell samples. The library was prepared using the immunoSEQ multiplex PCR assay. For the multiplex PCR, a mixture combining 60 forward primers for TCR Vbeta segments and 13 reverse primers for TCR Jbeta segments was used. Amplification of the CDR3 region of rearranged TCR beta genes was performed with a multiplex PCR assay on genomic DNA. The amplified TCR beta libraries were sequenced on the Illumina HiSeq System as 87-base-pair reads. As for the authors' bioinformatics: Across the 670 or so repertoires, a later analysis counted around 80 million unique TCR beta chains, approximately 10 million of which were shared by at least two donors. To remove PCR and sequencing errors, raw reads were error-corrected and collapsed into unique sequences using a nearest-neighbor algorithm that merged closely related sequences. To assign V, D and J gene segments, CDR3 sequences were aligned to IMGT reference sequences. Each retained sequence needed at least a six-nucleotide match to both a V gene segment and a J gene segment. A rearrangement counted as productive if the CDR3 had no stop codons and remained in frame with V and J, and every other rearrangement counted as non-productive. CDR3 was defined by IMGT convention, running from the second conserved V-encoded cysteine to the conserved J-encoded phenylalanine. Sequences without an unambiguous match to a single V gene segment were excluded from the earlier analysis of several hundred of the donors. An earlier analysis of some 500 of the donors classified V segments as functional when productive rearrangements were above 56.7% and as segregating when the standard deviation between donors was above 5%. A statistical classification framework was developed to diagnose cytomegalovirus status using the catalog of TCR beta chain sequences. A later analysis assigned V and J genes by comparing TCR nucleotide sequences with IMGT/GENE-DB human TR gene sequences. A later analysis assigned CDR3 sequences and most-parsimonious VDJ recombination scenarios with the TCRdist pipeline. A later analysis defined each TCR beta chain by its CDR3 amino acid sequence plus V-gene family, and excluded reads lacking a unique V-gene family. As a way to deal with suspected cross-contamination and a sequencing artifact, a later analysis dropped approximately 590 nucleotide sequences that were highly shared and had low generation probability. In a later analysis, a clonal expansion index for each public chain was calculated from normalized within-repertoire ranks of inferred template counts. A later analysis computed generation probabilities with a VDJ recombination model fitted to out-of-frame rearrangements, and checked the results against IGoR. In a later analysis, hypergeometric tests were used to score TCR-TCR, TCR-HLA and TCR-CMV co-occurrence, with a repertoire-size bias correction applied to TCR pairs. A later analysis estimated false discovery rates by permuting HLA or CMV assignments 20 times. In a later analysis, co-occurring TCRs were grouped with DBSCAN, and TCRdist sequence similarity was added when clustering was performed within HLA-allele-positive subsets. For co-occurrence clustering, repertoires with fewer than 30,000 or more than 120,000 public chains were excluded, along with about five repertoires with anomalous nucleotide sharing. Sourced from immuneACCESS, this table was stored by TCRdb with only in-frame sequences that have V and J called. A share of the clones is absent; for the studies checked, an unresolved V gene accounts for under half, and the remainder has no known explanation. From that table come the V and J calls and clone size; the DNA was used to work out D and trimming. This sample has some 150,000 clones in its table, and 82% of those were observed once. The ten top clones hold around 6.6% of the sample.

What the study reported, not specific to this receptor: The cohort was sequenced for TCR beta chains only, and without alpha or paired-chain data the features that could be detected were limited. Three of the identified cytomegalovirus-associated TCR beta chains were confirmed in vitro to be specific for cytomegalovirus antigens. Compared with the 666-donor mean, donors in an Asian-associated ancestry cluster had fewer N-insertions in productive TCRs, according to a later genetic analysis. A cluster of highly shared sequence variants was judged likely to be a technical artifact of the sequencing pipeline. Across donors, most TCR sequences were observed very rarely, whereas some public TCRs were present in many individuals. Strong co-occurrence of HLA alleles, especially DR and DQ, made assigning TCR associations to individual alleles difficult. V-gene and J-gene trimming of TCR beta chains was associated with a missense DCLRE1C variant in a later genetic analysis, and the association was replicated in an independent cohort. The authors suggested that the approach could potentially be extended to other disease states and immunological phenotypes. In a later analysis, the rate of TCR association differed among HLA loci, with DRB1 alleles having the most associated TCRs and HLA-C alleles having the fewest. In an earlier analysis of some 540 of the donors, most TCR beta V segments appeared in productive rearrangements about 87% or about 30% of the time, broadly matching IMGT annotations. A further reported finding was that TCR beta sequences accurately predicted the HLA-A and HLA-B alleles for most subjects in the first cohort. Over 15 rarely observed V segments, including chromosome 9 orphons, were excluded from the earlier analysis of about 610 of the donors because counts were too low. Because some donors lacked HLA typing at each locus, the association tests relied only on the typed subset. The classifier was reported to diagnose cytomegalovirus status with high specificity and sensitivity in both the original cohort and the validation cohort. In a later analysis, HLA-associated TCR beta chains were found to be more clonally expanded and to have lower generation probabilities than equally common non-associated chains. In the study, 150 to 200 TCR beta chains were listed as associated with cytomegalovirus. The presence/absence analyses assumed that sequencing depth was roughly uniform across donors, and that assumption may not be true. The 87-base-pair reads could not distinguish some IMGT-functional V segments, including TRBV6-2 and TRBV6-3, so those segments were excluded. Most CMV-associated TCR beta chains appeared to be HLA-restricted in a later analysis, and the HLA associations seemed to be driven largely by CMV exposure. The only immune exposure information available for the cohort was CMV serostatus. In a later analysis, several top co-occurrence clusters were reported to appear linked to parvovirus B19, influenza, CMV and Epstein-Barr virus. Linkage disequilibrium might explain the correlated functional status among segregating V segments, but an unknown experimental factor could not be excluded. A later analysis associated some 17,000 TCR beta sequences with specific HLA alleles at a false discovery rate of 0.05.

As concerns this clone: Its antigen is unknown. No base qualities exist here, and no much larger clone lies one base off it.

The V gene is TRBV7-2 and the J gene is TRBJ2-3; 8 bases in the middle match TRBD1. This clonotype was obtained from a woman aged 45-59 years in good health and CMV-seropositive. Sequencing was carried out using PBMCs. The DNA is as follows: TGTGCCAGCAGCTTCCTCTTGGACAGGGTCACAGATACGCAGTATTTT. This codes for CASSFLLDRVTDTQYF.